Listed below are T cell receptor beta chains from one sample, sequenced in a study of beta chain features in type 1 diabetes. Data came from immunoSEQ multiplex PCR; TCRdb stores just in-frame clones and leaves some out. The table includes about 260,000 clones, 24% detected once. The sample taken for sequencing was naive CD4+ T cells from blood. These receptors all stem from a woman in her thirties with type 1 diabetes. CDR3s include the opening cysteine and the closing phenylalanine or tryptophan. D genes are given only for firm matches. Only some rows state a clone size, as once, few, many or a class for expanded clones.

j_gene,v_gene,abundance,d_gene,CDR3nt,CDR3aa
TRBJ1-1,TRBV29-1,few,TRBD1,TGCAGCGTTGAAGATCGGGAGAGGGGGCGTCCGCACACTGAAGCTTTCTTT,CSVEDRERGRPHTEAFF
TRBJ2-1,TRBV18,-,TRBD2,TGTGCCAGCTCTCTACTAGCGGGAGAGGAGTTCTTC,CASSLLAGEEFF
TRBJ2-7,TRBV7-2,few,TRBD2,TGTGCCAGCAGCTTTAGCGGGACCTTCTACGAGCAGTACTTC,CASSFSGTFYEQYF
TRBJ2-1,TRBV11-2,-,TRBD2,TGTGCCAGCAGCTTAGGGGCTAGCGGGAGGCTCGATGAGCAGTTCTTC,CASSLGASGRLDEQFF
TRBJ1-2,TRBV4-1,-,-,TGCGCCAGCAGCCAACCGGGAAGCTATGGCTACACCTTC,CASSQPGSYGYTF
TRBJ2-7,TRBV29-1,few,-,TGCAGCGTTCTGAGGGAGTACGAGCAGTACTTC,CSVLREYEQYF
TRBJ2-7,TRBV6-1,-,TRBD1,TGTGCCAGCGGGACAGGACCCTACGAGCAGTACTTC,CASGTGPYEQYF
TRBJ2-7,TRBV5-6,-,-,TGTGCCAGCAGCTTGAGTAGTGTGAGACGAGACAGGAACTACGAGCAGTACTTC,CASSLSSVRRDRNYEQYF
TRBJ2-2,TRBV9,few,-,TGTGCCAGCAGCGTGTCCGGGAACACCGGGGAGCTGTTTTTT,CASSVSGNTGELFF
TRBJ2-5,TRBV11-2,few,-,TGTGCCAGCAGCCGAACAGGGTCGTACCAAGAGACCCAGTACTTC,CASSRTGSYQETQYF
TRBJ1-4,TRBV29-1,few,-,TGCAGCGTTGGAGTGGGGGGTAAACTGTTTTTT,CSVGVGGKLFF
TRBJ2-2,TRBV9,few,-,TGTGCCAGCAAAAAAACTCTGGGGCCAGATTACACCGGGGAGCTGTTTTTT,CASKKTLGPDYTGELFF
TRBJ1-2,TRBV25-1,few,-,TGTGCCAGCAGTGAAGGCAGCGGGGGCTACACCTTC,CASSEGSGGYTF
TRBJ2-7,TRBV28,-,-,TGTGCCAGCAGTCGTGGAGTCAGTACCTACGAGCAGTACTTC,CASSRGVSTYEQYF
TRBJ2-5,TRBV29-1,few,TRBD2,TGCAGCGCTGAAGCCCCTAGCGGGAGGGGAGGAGAGACCCAGTACTTC,CSAEAPSGRGGETQYF
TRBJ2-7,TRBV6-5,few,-,TGTGCCAGCAGTTACTCGTACGGGGGGCTCTACGAGCAGTACTTC,CASSYSYGGLYEQYF
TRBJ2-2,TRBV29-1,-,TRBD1,TGCAGCGGAACTACAGGGGCGAGCAACACCGGGGAGCTGTTTTTT,CSGTTGASNTGELFF
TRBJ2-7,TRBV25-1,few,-,TGTGCCAGCGGCGGTGACCCCTACGAGCAGTACTTC,CASGGDPYEQYF
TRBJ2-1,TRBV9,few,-,TGTGCCAGCAGCGTCGGGACTGAGGGTTACAATGAGCAGTTCTTC,CASSVGTEGYNEQFF
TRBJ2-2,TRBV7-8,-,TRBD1,TGTGCCAGCAGCACCGGTGGGGGACAGAGGACCACCGGGGAGCTGTTTTTT,CASSTGGGQRTTGELFF
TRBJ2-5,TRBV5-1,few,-,TGCGCCAGCAGCTTACTACCACAAGAGACCCAGTACTTC,CASSLLPQETQYF
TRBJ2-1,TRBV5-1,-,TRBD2,TGCGCCAGCAGCTTGAGTAAAGCGGGAGGGGCGTACAATGAGCAGTTCTTC,CASSLSKAGGAYNEQFF
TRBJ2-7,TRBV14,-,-,TGTGCCAGCAGCTTAAACTACGAGCAGTACTTC,CASSLNYEQYF
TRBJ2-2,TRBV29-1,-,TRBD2,TGCAGCGCGGGACTAGCGGGATTCACCGGGGAGCTGTTTTTT,CSAGLAGFTGELFF
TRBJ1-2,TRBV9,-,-,TGTGCCAGCGCTCGTGGAGGGAGGGAAAACTATGGCTACACCTTC,CASARGGRENYGYTF
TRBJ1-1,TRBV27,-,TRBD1,TGTGCCAGCAGCTACACCACAGGGGCGGGCACTGAAGCTTTCTTT,CASSYTTGAGTEAFF
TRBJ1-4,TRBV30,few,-,TGTGCCTGGAGGGATAACAGGGCAGGTGAAAAACTGTTTTTT,CAWRDNRAGEKLFF
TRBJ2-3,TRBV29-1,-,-,TGCAGCGTCGACAGCGTGAGCACAGATACGCAGTATTTT,CSVDSVSTDTQYF
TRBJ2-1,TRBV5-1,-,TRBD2,TGCGCCAGCAGCTTGGACCCGGGAGGTGGTGAGCAGTTCTTC,CASSLDPGGGEQFF
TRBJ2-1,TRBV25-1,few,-,TGTGCCAGCAGTGAATGGATCGACAGCTACAATGAGCAGTTCTTC,CASSEWIDSYNEQFF
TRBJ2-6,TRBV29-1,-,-,TGCAGCGTCAGACACAGCTCTGGGGCCAACGTCCTGACTTTC,CSVRHSSGANVLTF
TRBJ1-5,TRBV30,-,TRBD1,TGTGCCTGGAGTGAACAGGGGGTTCAGCCCCAGCATTTT,CAWSEQGVQPQHF
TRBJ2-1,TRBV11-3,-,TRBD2,TGTGCCAGCAGCTTAGAGGCTAGCGGGAGTGACTACAATGAGCAGTTCTTC,CASSLEASGSDYNEQFF
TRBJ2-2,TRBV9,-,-,TGTGCCAGCAGCGTAGGCCTCCAGGTCACCGGGGAGCTGTTTTTT,CASSVGLQVTGELFF
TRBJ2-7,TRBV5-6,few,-,TGTGCCAGCAGCGGCCTCAACTACGAGCAGTACTTC,CASSGLNYEQYF
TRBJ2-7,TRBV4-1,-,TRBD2,TGCGCCAGCAGCCGCCTGACTAGCGGGACCTACGAGCAGTACTTC,CASSRLTSGTYEQYF
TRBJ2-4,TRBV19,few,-,TGTGCCAGTAGTCTGACTCGATTAGCCAAAAACATTCAGTACTTC,CASSLTRLAKNIQYF
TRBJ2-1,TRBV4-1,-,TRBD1,TGCGCCAGCAGCCCCACGGGGACAGGGTGGGACAATGAGCAGTTCTTC,CASSPTGTGWDNEQFF
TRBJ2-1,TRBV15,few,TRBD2,TGTGCCACCAGCAGGGACGCGGGACTAGCGGGAGGGCAGTTCTTC,CATSRDAGLAGGQFF
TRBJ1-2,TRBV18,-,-,TGTGCCAGCTCACCAACGAGCGAAGCTAACTATGGCTACACCTTC,CASSPTSEANYGYTF
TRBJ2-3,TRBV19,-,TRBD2,TGTGCCAGTAGTGGGACTAGCGTCGAGGGAGATACGCAGTATTTT,CASSGTSVEGDTQYF
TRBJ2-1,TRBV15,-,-,TGTGCCACCAGCATGAGACAGAAGTACAATGAGCAGTTCTTC,CATSMRQKYNEQFF
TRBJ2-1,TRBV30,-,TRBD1,TGTGCCTGGAGTGTACGGAGACAGGGATCCTACAATGAGCAGTTCTTC,CAWSVRRQGSYNEQFF
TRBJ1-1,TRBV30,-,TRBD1,TGTGCCGGAATCCGGGACAGTCACACTGAAGCTTTCTTT,CAGIRDSHTEAFF
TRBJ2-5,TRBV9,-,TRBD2,TGTGCCAGCAGCGTAGCTACGGCGGGGGTCCAAGAGACCCAGTACTTC,CASSVATAGVQETQYF
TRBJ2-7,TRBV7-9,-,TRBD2,TGTGCCAGCAGCCCGAGCTTAGGTAGCGGGAACAGCTCCTACGAGCAGTACTTC,CASSPSLGSGNSSYEQYF
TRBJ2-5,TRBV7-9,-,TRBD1,TGTGCCAGCGCAAACGACAGGGTGAGGGAGACCCAGTACTTC,CASANDRVRETQYF
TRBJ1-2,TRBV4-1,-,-,TGCGCCAGCAGCCAAGATCTGGGGGGGAACTATGGCTACACCTTC,CASSQDLGGNYGYTF
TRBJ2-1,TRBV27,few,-,TGTGCCAGCAGTCCTACCCGGACACCATACAATGAGCAGTTCTTC,CASSPTRTPYNEQFF
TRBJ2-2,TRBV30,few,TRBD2,TGTGCCTGGAGTGCGACTAGCGGAATCACCGGGGAGCTGTTTTTT,CAWSATSGITGELFF
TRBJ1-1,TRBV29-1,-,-,TGCAGCGTCTCAGGGAGGTGGACTGAAGCTTTCTTT,CSVSGRWTEAFF
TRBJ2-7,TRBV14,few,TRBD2,TGTGCCAGCAGCCTCATGGGGACTAACCTTCACCTATACGAGCAGTACTTC,CASSLMGTNLHLYEQYF
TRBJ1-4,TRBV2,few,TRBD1,TGTGCCAGCAGTGAAATATACGGGACAGCTGAAAAACTGTTTTTT,CASSEIYGTAEKLFF
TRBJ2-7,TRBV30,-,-,TGTGCCTGGAGACTTGGCTACGAGCAGTACTTC,CAWRLGYEQYF
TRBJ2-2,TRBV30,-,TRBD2,TGTGCCTGGAGCCGGGGGGGTGGGAACACCGGGGAGCTGTTTTTT,CAWSRGGGNTGELFF
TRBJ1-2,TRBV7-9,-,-,TGTGCCAGCAGCTTAGACAGGGCCCTTGTAGGGGGCTACACCTTC,CASSLDRALVGGYTF
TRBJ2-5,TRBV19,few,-,TGTGCCAGTAGTGCGGGACGGATTCAAGAGACCCAGTACTTC,CASSAGRIQETQYF
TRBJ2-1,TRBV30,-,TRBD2,TGTGCCGGGGAAGAAGCGGGGGGAAGCTCCTACAATGAGCAGTTCTTC,CAGEEAGGSSYNEQFF
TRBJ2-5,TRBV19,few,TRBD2,TGTGCCAGCAGCGGGACTAGCGGTGGGACCCAGTACTTC,CASSGTSGGTQYF